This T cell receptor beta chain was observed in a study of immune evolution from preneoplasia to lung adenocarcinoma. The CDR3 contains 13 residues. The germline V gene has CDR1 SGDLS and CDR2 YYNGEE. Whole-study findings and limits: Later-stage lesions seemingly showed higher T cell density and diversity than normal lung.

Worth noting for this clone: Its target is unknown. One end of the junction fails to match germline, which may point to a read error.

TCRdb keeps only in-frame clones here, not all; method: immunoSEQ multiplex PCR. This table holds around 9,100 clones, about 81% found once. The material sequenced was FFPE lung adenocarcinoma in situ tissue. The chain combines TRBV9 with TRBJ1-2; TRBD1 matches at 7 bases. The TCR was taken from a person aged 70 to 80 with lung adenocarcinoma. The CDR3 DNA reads TGTGCCAGCAGCGAACAGGGGAACTATGGCTACACCTTT. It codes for CASSEQGNYGYTF.